Following are 24 T cell receptor beta chains from one sample sequenced in a study of CD8+CD57+ T cells in acquired aplastic anemia. Genomic DNA provided the template from which TCR beta VDJ and CDR3 profiles were obtained. MiXCR, applied by TCRdb to the reads, yields one record per CDR3 protein. The sample carries 200,000 or so distinct CDR3 sequences, roughly 50% recorded once. Those patients picked for sequencing had displayed CD8+CD57+ cell expansion on flow cytometry. The sequencing sample was made of sorted CD4+, CD8+, or CD8+CD57+ T cells (not recorded which) from PBMCs. The source is a human donor with aplastic anemia.

This clonotype was seen at least ten times. V and J are TRBV19 and TRBJ1-5; D is uncertain. The V gene's germline CDR1 is LNHDA and CDR2 SQIVND (reference sequence). The CDR3 is 13 residues long. Trimming took 4 bases from V and 4 from J, leaving 8 bases between them. In DNA, the CDR3 is TGTGCCAGTAGTAGTATGATTAATCAGCCCCAGCATTTT. It encodes CASSSMINQPQHF.

About this clonotype: A read error may produce the germline difference seen at one junction end. The chain joins TRBV7-3 to TRBJ2-7; D assignment may be TRBD1 or TRBD2 (5 bases each). The length of the CDR3 is 14 residues. Germline-derived CDR1 and CDR2 are SGHTA and FQGTGA. CDR3 bases: TGTGCCAGCAGCCTAACCGGGACGCACTACGAGCAGTACTTC. Its translation is CASSLTGTHYEQYF.

This clonotype showed up many times. The V call is TRBV30, the J call TRBJ2-7, with D perhaps being TRBD1 or TRBD2 (5 bases each). The CDR3 totals 14 residues. V lost 3 bases, J lost 0 bases, and 12 bases lay in between. Per the germline V gene, CDR1 is GTSNPN and CDR2 is SVGIG (reference sequence). The CDR3 DNA sequence: TGTGCCTGGAGCGGGGACGGTAGCTCCTACGAGCAGTACTTC. Translating it yields CAWSGDGSSYEQYF.

This clonotype was detected many times. The V gene is TRBV19, the J gene TRBJ1-6; TRBD1 matches 7 bases. Germline CDR1 reads LNHDA; CDR2 reads SQIVND (reference sequence). V trimming: 2 bases; J trimming: 8 bases; junction bases outside the gene matches: 9. This CDR3 is built from 16 residues. The CDR3: CASSIFGQAYYSPLHF. The CDR3 DNA reads as TGTGCCAGTAGTATATTCGGACAGGCCTACTATTCACCCCTCCACTTT.

The gene calls are TRBV15 and TRBJ2-3, with 10 bases matching TRBD1. After removal of 3 bases from V and 2 bases from J, the junction contained 5 bases not matched to a gene. Germline-derived CDR1 and CDR2 are LNHNV and YYDKDF (reference sequence). The CDR3 length is 16 residues. CDR3 region: CATSRGTGAFTDTQYF. The CDR3 DNA sequence: TGTGCCACCAGCAGGGGGACAGGGGCCTTCACAGATACGCAGTATTTT.

This clonotype occurred many times. The chain employs TRBV7-3 and TRBJ2-3; D ambiguous. Germline V lookup: CDR1 SGHTA, CDR2 FQGTGA. V shed 4 bases and J shed 4 bases, with 6 bases lying between them. The length of the CDR3 is 12 residues. CDR3 nucleotides: TGTGCCAGCAGCTCGGCCCCAGATACGCAGTATTTT. Translated: CASSSAPDTQYF.

This clonotype was picked up one time. The chain employs TRBV7-2 and TRBJ1-2; 10 bases fit TRBD1. The CDR3 spans 16 residues. The germline V gene encodes CDR1 SGHTA and CDR2 FQGNSA. V lost 2 bases and J lost 5; bases outside the gene matches: 8. DNA of the CDR3: TGTGCCAGCAGCTTATTGGGCCCGGGACAGGGGTATGGCTACACCTTC. Protein: CASSLLGPGQGYGYTF.

V usage is TRBV2 and J usage is TRBJ1-5, with 8 bases matching TRBD1. J gave up 5 bases and V 6 bases, and 3 bases lay outside the gene matches. Germline CDR1 is SNHLY and CDR2 is FYNNEI. This CDR3 comprises 13 residues. CDR3 nucleotides: TGTGCCAGCAGGGCAGGGGGCCATCAGCCCCAGCATTTT. Protein product: CASRAGGHQPQHF.

Ten or more counts support this clonotype. This chain connects TRBV24-1 to TRBJ1-1; D perhaps matches TRBD1 (6 bases). This CDR3 has 13 amino acids. The V gene lost 2 bases and the J gene lost 8 bases, with 11 bases spanning the gap. Germline V gene lookup returns CDR1 KGHDR and CDR2 SFDVKD. The DNA of the CDR3 is TGTGCCACCAGTGATTCCCCCGGGACAGAAGCTTTCTTT. This gives the protein CATSDSPGTEAFF.

With respect to this clonotype: A much larger clonotype is one base distant, so this may be a read error. The chain employs TRBV5-1 and TRBJ2-7; 9 positions agree with TRBD1. Germline CDR1 SGHRS, CDR2 YFSETQ. CDR3 length: 15 residues. Germline trimming cut 0 bases from V and 2 bases from J; bases unmatched to any gene: 3. CDR3: CASSLGGTGTYEQYF. The CDR3 bases are TGCGCCAGCAGCTTGGGAGGGACAGGGACCTACGAGCAGTACTTC.

This clonotype has just one count. The V call is TRBV25-1, the J call TRBJ1-2, with D uncertain. This CDR3 comprises 15 residues. Trimming took 5 bases from V and 1 from J, leaving 14 bases between them. Germline assignment: CDR1 MGHDK and CDR2 SYGVNS. For the CDR3, the DNA is TGTGCCAGCAGTCCACCCGGACGGCTTAACTATGGCTACACCTTC. It is translated as CASSPPGRLNYGYTF.

Notes on this clonotype: The junction departs from germline at one end; a sequencing error may be responsible. The V call is TRBV6-1, the J call TRBJ2-1, with D perhaps TRBD2 (5 bases). Germline V gene lookup returns CDR1 MNHNS and CDR2 SASEGT. CDR3 length: 14 amino acids. The CDR3 coding sequence is TGTGCCAGCAGTGGCGGACTCTCCAACAATGAGCAGTTCTTC. As protein: CASSGGLSNNEQFF.

Turning to this clonotype: Germline and junction disagree at one end, which may indicate a read error. This chain's CDR3 is CASSQGQGAWEQYF. The CDR3 bases are TGCGCCAGCAGCCAAGGTCAGGGAGCCTGGGAGCAGTACTTC. The V and J genes are TRBV7-3 and TRBJ2-7; D might be TRBD1 or TRBD2, each matching 5 bases. This CDR3 is built from 14 residues. Germline V gene sequence: CDR1 SGHTA, CDR2 FQGTGA. Based on the CDR3 plus reference TRBV7-3 and TRBJ2-7, the full variable domain is GAGVSQTPSNKVTEKGKYVELRCDPISGHTALYWYRQSLGQGPEFLIYFQGTGAADDSGLPNDRFFAVRPEGSVSTLKIQRTERGDSAVYLCASSQGQGAWEQYFGPGTRLTVT.

V usage is TRBV20-1 and J usage is TRBJ1-2; D is unresolved. This CDR3 is built from 12 residues. The V end lost 2 bases, the J end lost 12 bases, and 16 bases lay between the germline ends. Germline assignment: CDR1 DFQATT and CDR2 SNEGSKA (reference sequence). The CDR3 is CSARQDFSGNTF. DNA of the CDR3: TGCAGTGCTAGACAGGACTTCTCTGGAAACACCTTC.

As regards this clonotype: A junction boundary mismatches the germline segment, possibly from a read error. The V gene is TRBV27, the J gene TRBJ1-1; D is ambiguous. Germline V gene data show CDR1 as MNHEY and CDR2 as SMNVEV (reference sequence). CDR3 length equals 13 residues. This CDR3 is CASSYKENTGAFF. CDR3 bases: TGTGCCAGCAGTTATAAGGAGAACACTGGAGCTTTCTTT.

V and J are TRBV29-1 and TRBJ2-1; no firm D call. This CDR3 is built from 10 residues. Germline values: CDR1 SQVTM, CDR2 ANQGSEA. V lost 6 bases to trimming and J lost 5 bases, with 5 bases between them. The CDR3: CSVKNNEQFF. The CDR3 coding sequence is TGCAGCGTGAAGAACAATGAGCAGTTCTTC.

The rearrangement joins TRBV10-3 to TRBJ1-2; D uncertain. In germline, CDR1 is ENHRY, CDR2 SYGVKD. The V gene lost 6 bases and the J gene lost 7 bases, with 6 bases spanning the gap. The CDR3 sequence is 10 residues long. The CDR3 nucleotides are TGTGCCATCAGGGACGGTGGCTACACCTTC. It translates to CAIRDGGYTF.

The sample holds many counts of this clonotype. The rearrangement links TRBV3-1 to TRBJ2-7, with D hard to call. This CDR3 region has 12 residues. V dropped 1 base and J dropped 6 bases, with 7 bases sitting between them. From germline, CDR1 is LGHDT and CDR2 YNNKEL (reference sequence). The CDR3 region is CASSQGPTEQYF. DNA of the CDR3: TGTGCCAGCAGCCAAGGGCCTACCGAGCAGTACTTC.

The chain couples TRBV10-3 to TRBJ2-2; 13 nucleotides agree with TRBD2. V gave up 0 bases and J gave up 5 bases; unmatched junction bases: 15. In germline, CDR1 is ENHRY, CDR2 SYGVKD. The CDR3 spans 21 residues. CDR3 sequence (DNA): TGTGCCATCAGTGAGTCCCTCAAGACTAGCGGGGGGTCCCCTGGGACCGGGGAGCTGTTTTTT. Residues: CAISESLKTSGGSPGTGELFF.

CDR3 protein: CASSSGLAGAEDTQYF. The CDR3 nucleotides are TGTGCCAGCAGCTCAGGACTAGCGGGGGCCGAAGATACGCAGTATTTT. The genes are TRBV12-3 or TRBV12-4 and TRBJ2-3; 13 positions agree with TRBD2. V shed 6 bases and J 5 bases; nucleotides not matched to a gene: 8. CDR3 length: 16 residues.

Many counts were recorded for this clonotype. The CDR3 DNA sequence: TGTGCCAGTAGTACCCGGACAGGGGGCACTTACGAGCAGTACTTC. It specifies CASSTRTGGTYEQYF. V and J are TRBV19 and TRBJ2-7; the match to TRBD1 covers 11 bases. Trimming cost V 4 bases and J 4 bases; bases outside gene matches: 6. The CDR3 consists of 15 residues. In germline, CDR1 is LNHDA, CDR2 SQIVND (reference sequence).

The V and J genes are TRBV7-9 and TRBJ2-2, with 8 bases fitting TRBD2. The length of the CDR3 is 14 residues. The V gene end was trimmed by 8 bases and the J gene end by 6 bases; junction bases not matched to a gene: 8. In germline, CDR1 is SEHNR, CDR2 FQNEAQ (reference sequence). In DNA form, the CDR3 reads TGTGCCAGCTGCCCGGGGGGGTTTCCCGGGGAGCTGTTTTTT. Amino acids: CASCPGGFPGELFF. The full variable domain, rest sourced from reference TRBV7-9 and TRBJ2-2, is DTGVSQNPRHKITKRGQNVTFRCDPISEHNRLYWYRQTLGQGPEFLTYFQNEAQLEKSRLLSDRFSAERPKGSFSTLEIQRTEQGDSAMYLCASCPGGFPGELFFGEGSRLTVL.

In its sample, this clonotype was seen a few times. The J gene is TRBJ2-5, the V gene TRBV20-1, with 13 nucleotides matching TRBD2. Germline loops: CDR1 DFQATT, CDR2 SNEGSKA (reference sequence). The trim removed 0 bases at V and 5 bases at J, leaving 9 bases unmatched. The CDR3 contains 17 residues. CDR3 amino acids: CSARDPTSGGPPETQYF. Here the CDR3 DNA reads TGCAGTGCTAGAGATCCGACTAGCGGGGGGCCCCCGGAGACCCAGTACTTC.

Ten or more counts support this clonotype. The V gene is TRBV9, the J gene TRBJ2-5; a possible D gene is TRBD2 (6 bases). The V gene lost 0 bases and the J gene lost 5 bases, with 20 bases spanning the gap. Germline lookup yields CDR1 SGDLS and CDR2 YYNGEE. This CDR3 comprises 17 residues. The CDR3 is CASSVGPLGGPGETQYF. The CDR3 region has the DNA TGTGCCAGCAGCGTAGGGCCCCTGGGGGGACCAGGGGAGACCCAGTACTTC.